Given below is one T cell receptor (beta chain) in context. The sample belongs to a study of T-cell reconstitution after alpha-beta-depleted transplantation in children. The CDR3 runs to 15 residues. The V gene's germline CDR1 is SGHRS and CDR2 YFSETQ. V dropped 1 base and J dropped 3; count of bases not matched to a gene: 5. Unique molecular identifiers were used in preparing the TCRbeta library. TCRdb fed the PCR reads into MiXCR, producing one record per CDR3 protein. The sample consists of 450,000 to 600,000 distinct CDR3 sequences, about 17% of them appearing once. The J gene is TRBJ2-7, the V gene TRBV5-1, with 9 positions matching TRBD2. The starting material was PBMCs from the stem cell graft donor, obtained from the stem cell graft. This receptor was taken from a human donor who donated a stem cell graft to a child with acute lymphoblastic leukemia. The CDR3 region is CASSLFLAGLYEQYF. The CDR3 DNA reads as TGCGCCAGCAGCTTGTTCCTAGCGGGACTCTACGAGCAGTACTTC.